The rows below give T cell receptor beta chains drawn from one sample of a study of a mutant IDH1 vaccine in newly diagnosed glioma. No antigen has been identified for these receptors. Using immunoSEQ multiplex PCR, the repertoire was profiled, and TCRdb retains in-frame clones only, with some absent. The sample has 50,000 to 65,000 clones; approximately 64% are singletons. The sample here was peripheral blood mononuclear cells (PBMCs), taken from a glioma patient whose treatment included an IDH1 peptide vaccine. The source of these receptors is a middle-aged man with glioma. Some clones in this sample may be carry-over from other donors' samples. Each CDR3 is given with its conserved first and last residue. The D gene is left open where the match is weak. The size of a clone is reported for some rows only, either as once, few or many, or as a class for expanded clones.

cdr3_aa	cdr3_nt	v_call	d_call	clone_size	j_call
CASSEVVSGTDTQYF	TGTGCCAGCAGTGAAGTTGTTAGCGGCACAGATACGCAGTATTTT	TRBV2	NA	NA	TRBJ2-3
CASSSGERGTQYF	TGCGCCAGCAGCTCCGGGGAAAGGGGGACCCAGTACTTC	TRBV5-1	NA	NA	TRBJ2-5
CASSLAGSFLRETQYF	TGTGCCAGCAGCTTAGCGGGCAGCTTTCTGCGAGAGACCCAGTACTTC	TRBV7-2	NA	few	TRBJ2-5
CATGTAYEQYF	TGTGCTACCGGGACGGCGTACGAGCAGTACTTC	TRBV6-5	NA	NA	TRBJ2-7
CATSRAGTVRANEKLFF	TGTGCCACCAGCAGGGCCGGGACAGTAAGGGCTAATGAAAAACTGTTTTTT	TRBV15	TRBD1	NA	TRBJ1-4
CSVGGFNQPQHF	TGCAGCGTTGGTGGGTTCAATCAGCCCCAGCATTTT	TRBV29-1	NA	few	TRBJ1-5
CASSEALHGGYEQYF	TGTGCCAGCAGTGAAGCGCTTCATGGGGGCTACGAGCAGTACTTC	TRBV2	NA	NA	TRBJ2-7
CASSVQGSGGPNTGELFF	TGTGCCAGCAGCGTCCAGGGCAGCGGGGGGCCGAACACCGGGGAGCTGTTTTTT	TRBV9	TRBD2	NA	TRBJ2-2
CASSGQGSNQPQHF	TGTGCCAGCTCTGGACAGGGTAGCAATCAGCCCCAGCATTTT	TRBV18	TRBD1	few	TRBJ1-5
CASRGGPTEAFF	TGTGCCAGCAGAGGGGGGCCCACTGAAGCTTTCTTT	TRBV2	NA	few	TRBJ1-1
CASRDSSYEQYF	TGTGCCAGCAGGGACTCCTCCTACGAGCAGTACTTC	TRBV6-5	NA	NA	TRBJ2-7
CASSTYVDRDTGELFF	TGTGCCAGCAGCACTTATGTGGACAGAGACACCGGGGAGCTGTTTTTT	TRBV7-7	NA	NA	TRBJ2-2
CAWRAPGTGELFF	TGTGCCTGGAGGGCCCCAGGAACCGGGGAGCTGTTTTTT	TRBV30	NA	NA	TRBJ2-2
CASSRGGGGNQPQHF	TGTGCCAGCAGTAGAGGCGGGGGTGGCAATCAGCCCCAGCATTTT	TRBV6-1	NA	few	TRBJ1-5
CASSFRAPRGVNQPQHF	TGTGCCAGCAGCTTTCGGGCCCCTCGAGGGGTTAATCAGCCCCAGCATTTT	TRBV5-6	NA	few	TRBJ1-5
CASSAALQGYGYTF	TGTGCCAGTAGTGCTGCGTTACAGGGATATGGCTACACCTTC	TRBV19	NA	NA	TRBJ1-2
CASSEAPNYGYTF	TGTGCCAGCAGTGAGGCTCCTAACTATGGCTACACCTTC	TRBV2	NA	NA	TRBJ1-2
CASSWDTAGGYTF	TGTGCCAGCAGTTGGGACACGGCGGGTGGCTACACCTTC	TRBV7-9	NA	once	TRBJ1-2
CASSIAVGGYEQYF	TGTGCCAGTAGTATCGCCGTTGGCGGCTACGAGCAGTACTTC	TRBV19	NA	NA	TRBJ2-7
CASSLGGEQYF	TGTGCCAGCAGTTTAGGGGGCGAGCAGTACTTC	TRBV27	NA	NA	TRBJ2-7
CAWKRQGLAGGNEQFF	TGTGCCTGGAAAAGGCAAGGGCTAGCGGGGGGCAATGAGCAGTTCTTC	TRBV30	TRBD2	NA	TRBJ2-1
CASSEIRGEQYF	TGTGCCAGCTCAGAGATCCGGGGCGAGCAGTACTTC	TRBV18	NA	NA	TRBJ2-7
CASSQPKGAGTEAFF	TGTGCCAGCAGCCAACCCAAGGGGGCCGGCACTGAAGCTTTCTTT	TRBV7-8	TRBD1	NA	TRBJ1-1
CASRGTGGIRYEQFF	TGTGCCAGCAGGGGGACAGGGGGCATTAGGTATGAGCAGTTCTTC	TRBV6-1	TRBD1	NA	TRBJ2-1
CASNPTGFTDTQYF	TGCGCCAGCAACCCGACAGGTTTCACAGATACGCAGTATTTT	TRBV5-1	NA	NA	TRBJ2-3
CASSYTGGDGELFF	TGTGCCAGCAGTTATACAGGGGGGGACGGGGAGCTGTTTTTT	TRBV6-6	NA	NA	TRBJ2-2
CASMLNTEAFF	TGTGCCAGCATGCTTAACACTGAAGCTTTCTTT	TRBV2	NA	few	TRBJ1-1
CASSQSFPGAHEKLFF	TGTGCCAGCAGCCAATCTTTCCCGGGGGCGCATGAAAAACTGTTTTTT	TRBV7-9	NA	NA	TRBJ1-4
CASSSRRGGKANYGYTF	TGTGCCAGCAGCTCACGGAGGGGGGGCAAAGCTAACTATGGCTACACCTTC	TRBV7-2	NA	NA	TRBJ1-2
CAWRRPRGKNTEAFF	TGTGCCTGGAGACGGCCCAGGGGCAAGAACACTGAAGCTTTCTTT	TRBV30	NA	NA	TRBJ1-1
CSVHPEGKWNEQFF	TGCAGCGTACACCCCGAAGGAAAATGGAATGAGCAGTTCTTC	TRBV29-1	NA	NA	TRBJ2-1
CASSPGWQSSGNTIYF	TGTGCCAGCAGCCCAGGGTGGCAGAGTAGTGGAAACACCATATATTTT	TRBV7-6	NA	NA	TRBJ1-3
CASSAITNQPQHF	TGTGCCAGCAGTGCGATAACCAATCAGCCCCAGCATTTT	TRBV6-1	NA	NA	TRBJ1-5
CASSFHGATEAFF	TGTGCCAGCAGCTTCCACGGGGCCACTGAAGCTTTCTTT	TRBV13	NA	once	TRBJ1-1
CASSPTGGGRETQYF	TGTGCCAGCAGTCCCACCGGGGGGGGGAGGGAGACCCAGTACTTC	TRBV7-7	TRBD2	NA	TRBJ2-5
CASSQVAGVYEQYF	TGCGCCAGCAGCCAAGTCGCAGGGGTGTACGAGCAGTACTTC	TRBV4-1	NA	NA	TRBJ2-7
CASSPTLAGGNEQFF	TGTGCCAGCAGCCCCACCTTAGCGGGGGGAAATGAGCAGTTCTTC	TRBV7-9	TRBD2	NA	TRBJ2-1
CASSLAGGGGDTQYF	TGTGCCAGCAGCTTAGCGGGTGGAGGGGGAGATACGCAGTATTTT	TRBV7-9	NA	NA	TRBJ2-3
CASSYQGGNYGYTF	TGTGCCAGCAGCTATCAAGGGGGAAACTATGGCTACACCTTC	TRBV7-9	NA	few	TRBJ1-2
CASSQWSGPGNQPQHF	TGCGCCAGCAGTCAATGGTCAGGGCCCGGCAATCAGCCCCAGCATTTT	TRBV23-1	NA	NA	TRBJ1-5
CASSLNSITNTEAFF	TGTGCCAGCAGCCTTAATAGCATCACCAACACTGAAGCTTTCTTT	TRBV7-9	NA	NA	TRBJ1-1
CASTPSGALLPGELFF	TGCGCCAGCACACCATCCGGGGCCCTTCTACCCGGGGAGCTGTTTTTT	TRBV5-1	NA	NA	TRBJ2-2
CASSFWGTSTDTQYF	TGTGCCAGCAGCTTCTGGGGGACTAGCACAGATACGCAGTATTTT	TRBV5-4	NA	NA	TRBJ2-3
CASSLRGTGGNEQFF	TGTGCCAGCAGCTTGCGTGGGACAGGGGGGAATGAGCAGTTCTTC	TRBV11-3	TRBD1	many	TRBJ2-1
CASSQWRSSYEQYF	TGTGCCAGCAGCCAATGGAGGAGCTCCTACGAGCAGTACTTC	TRBV14	NA	NA	TRBJ2-7
CASSYSGVHHTF	TGTGCCAGCAGTTACTCGGGGGTCCACCACACCTTC	TRBV6-5	NA	NA	TRBJ1-2
CASSPTGSSGNTIYF	TGTGCCAGCAGTCCAACAGGGAGCTCTGGAAACACCATATATTTT	TRBV7-9	NA	NA	TRBJ1-3
CASSRPTPGGVSEQYF	TGTGCCAGCTCTCGTCCGACCCCTGGAGGAGTCTCCGAGCAGTACTTC	TRBV27	NA	NA	TRBJ2-7
CASSLVTGSGYGYTF	TGTGCCAGCAGCTTGGTAACAGGGAGTGGGTATGGCTACACCTTC	TRBV5-4	NA	NA	TRBJ1-2
CASSVASPDTQYF	TGTGCCAGCAGCGTGGCTAGCCCGGATACGCAGTATTTT	TRBV9	NA	once	TRBJ2-3
CASQPQTGMNTEAFF	TGCGCCAGCCAACCACAGACAGGGATGAACACTGAAGCTTTCTTT	TRBV5-1	TRBD1	NA	TRBJ1-1
CASSLDSHQPQHF	TGTGCCAGCAGCTTGGACAGTCATCAGCCCCAGCATTTT	TRBV5-4	NA	NA	TRBJ1-5
CASSYEQGSYGYTF	TGTGCCAGCAGTTACGAACAGGGGAGCTATGGCTACACCTTC	TRBV6-5	TRBD1	NA	TRBJ1-2
CASSLGTATEAFF	TGTGCCAGCAGCTTAGGCACAGCCACTGAAGCTTTCTTT	TRBV7-9	NA	NA	TRBJ1-1
CASSDHSTHSTNYGYTF	TGTGCCAGCAGTGACCACTCAACCCACAGTACCAACTATGGCTACACCTTC	TRBV6-1	NA	NA	TRBJ1-2
CASSLVPDRTYEQYF	TGTGCCAGCAGCTTAGTTCCGGACAGGACCTACGAGCAGTACTTC	TRBV13	TRBD1	NA	TRBJ2-7
CASRPGAKPWGYTF	TGTGCCAGCAGGCCAGGGGCGAAACCTTGGGGCTACACCTTC	TRBV6-5	NA	few	TRBJ1-2
CASSTAGQGFSPLHF	TGTGCCAGCAGCACCGCCGGACAGGGTTTTTCACCCCTCCACTTT	TRBV5-6	TRBD1	NA	TRBJ1-6